This T cell receptor beta chain was found in a study of blood T cell repertoires in COVID-19 (dated by TCRdb to the early 2020s). For the study in its entirety: The collaborator samples originated in the United States, Italy and Spain and spanned the acute and convalescent phases of COVID-19. The prospective study material was composed of cDNA or gDNA derived from T cells, B-cell-depleted T cells, or PBMCs. Deeply sampled blood TCRbeta repertoires from subjects exposed to, actively infected with, or recovered from COVID-19 were included in the dataset. The repertoires were released in a freely available public database intended as a resource for research on the immune response to SARS-CoV-2. The samples were drawn from the first 160 participants of the ongoing ImmuneRACE study and from over 950 subjects provided by 6 global collaborators. The sample metadata nearly always contained a de-identified subject ID, COVID-19 status, age in years and sex. Where available, HLA class I and class II types were obtained from metadata supplied by the sample provider rather than from assay-based typing. Overall study results and their limits: How much clinical and demographic metadata was included differed by source and by participant, and the metadata was provided uncurated.

A second Seattle source provided samples from volunteer blood donors who had recovered from COVID-19. Collaborating institutions collected whole blood in K2EDTA tubes following their own protocols. Collaborator samples were shipped for TCRbeta analysis as frozen whole blood, isolated PBMCs, or DNA extracted from either sample type. TCRbeta CDR3 regions were amplified from genomic DNA by means of the immunoSEQ Assay, a bias-controlled multiplex PCR. As for the original processing: The number of nucleated cells in each sample was estimated from the amplification of reference gene primers within the assay. To quantify the absolute abundance of each unique TCRbeta CDR3 rearrangement, sequence reads were collapsed and filtered. For each sample, productive Simpson clonality was calculated by taking the square root of Simpson's diversity index across productive rearrangements. TCRdb retrieved this table from immuneACCESS and kept in-frame rearrangements only. Not all clones are present; in checked studies, unresolved V genes account for under half, and no reason is known for the remainder. V and J calls and clone size follow that table, whereas D and trimming were derived from the DNA. In this sample the table shows 250,000 to 300,000 clones, less than 90% of which occur a single time. The ten largest clonotypes hold 3.5% to 5.5% of the sample.

Notes on this clone: Its antigen remains undetermined. No much larger clonotype is one base removed from it; base qualities were not supplied.

The receptor was isolated from a man in his fifties or sixties who had recovered from COVID-19. Sequenced: peripheral blood.

The CDR3 region has the sequence CASSATGVGELFF. DNA sequence: TGTGCCAGTAGTGCCACAGGGGTCGGGGAGCTGTTTTTT. The chain joins TRBV19 to TRBJ2-2, and 7 junction bases match TRBD1. Sequences LNHDA (CDR1) and SQIVND (CDR2) are obtained from the germline V gene (reference sequence). V and J are trimmed by 5 bases and 7 bases, and the gene matches miss 4 bases of the junction. The cysteine opens and the phenylalanine closes a CDR3 of 13 amino acids. The retained sequence is limited to the CDR3, 39 bases, with the frame set at the first base.